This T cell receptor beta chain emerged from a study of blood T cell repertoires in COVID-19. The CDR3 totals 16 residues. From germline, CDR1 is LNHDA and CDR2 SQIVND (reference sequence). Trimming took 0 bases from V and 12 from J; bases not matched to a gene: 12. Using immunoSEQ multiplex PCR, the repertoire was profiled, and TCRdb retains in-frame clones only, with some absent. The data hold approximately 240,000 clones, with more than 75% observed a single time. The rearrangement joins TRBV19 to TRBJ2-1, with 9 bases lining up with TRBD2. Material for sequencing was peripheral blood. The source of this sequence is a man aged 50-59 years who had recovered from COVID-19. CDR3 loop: CASSIEGTSWSLGQFF. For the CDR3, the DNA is TGTGCCAGTAGTATAGAGGGGACTAGCTGGAGTTTGGGGCAGTTCTTC.